Shown below are 4 T cell receptor beta chains from a single sample sequenced in a study of blood T cells in healthy people across ages (dated by TCRdb to about 2015). The library relied on 5' RACE. The sequencer was an Illumina HiSeq 2500. A second PCR of roughly 7 to 12 cycles was run with a J-beta primer mix and a sample-barcoded 5' primer. TCRdb took the public reads, trimmed them with fastp at Q25, ran MiXCR for clone calling and kept in-frame beta chains. Entries that share a CDR3 protein sequence are merged under the most common genes and DNA. The sample table contains under 2,000,000 distinct CDR3 sequences; only one count was recorded for 49% of them. The ten largest make up less than 2.5% of the sample. The sample was blood. These receptors came from a woman aged 40 to 50 in good health.

The gene calls are TRBV7-9 and TRBJ2-1; D might be TRBD1 or TRBD2, each matching 5 bases. The V gene's germline CDR1 is SEHNR and CDR2 FQNEAQ (reference sequence). This CDR3 is 17 amino acids long. The V end lost 5 bases, the J end lost 2 bases, and 19 bases lay between the germline ends. CDR3 protein: CASSPHKGTPPYNEQFF. The CDR3 DNA reads as TGTGCCAGCAGCCCACATAAAGGGACGCCTCCCTACAATGAGCAGTTCTTC.

The J gene is TRBJ1-6, the V gene TRBV4-2, with D perhaps matching TRBD1 (5 bases). V dropped 1 base and J dropped 5 bases, with 9 bases sitting between them. CDR1 LGHNA and CDR2 YNFKEQ come from the germline V gene. The CDR3 totals 15 residues. This CDR3 is CASSQVMGDNSPLHF. CDR3 DNA sequence: TGTGCCAGCAGCCAAGTGATGGGGGATAATTCACCCCTCCACTTT.

The chain combines TRBV29-1 with TRBJ2-1, with a weak D call TRBD2 (6 bases). V gave up 7 bases and J gave up 6 bases, with 22 bases separating them. Germline V gene data show CDR1 as SQVTM and CDR2 as ANQGSEA. This CDR3 contains 15 residues. CDR3 region: CSAAPTSSPSNEQFF. The CDR3 DNA follows: TGCAGCGCGGCCCCCACTAGCAGCCCCTCCAATGAGCAGTTCTTC.

This chain joins TRBV20-1 and TRBJ1-6; D gene unclear. V gave up 5 bases and J gave up 5 bases, with 16 bases separating them. From germline, CDR1 is DFQATT and CDR2 SNEGSKA (reference sequence). The CDR3 is made up of 15 amino acids. CDR3 bases: TGCAGTGCTCAGGCGTGGCATTCGGATAATTCACCCCTCCACTTT. This gives the protein CSAQAWHSDNSPLHF.